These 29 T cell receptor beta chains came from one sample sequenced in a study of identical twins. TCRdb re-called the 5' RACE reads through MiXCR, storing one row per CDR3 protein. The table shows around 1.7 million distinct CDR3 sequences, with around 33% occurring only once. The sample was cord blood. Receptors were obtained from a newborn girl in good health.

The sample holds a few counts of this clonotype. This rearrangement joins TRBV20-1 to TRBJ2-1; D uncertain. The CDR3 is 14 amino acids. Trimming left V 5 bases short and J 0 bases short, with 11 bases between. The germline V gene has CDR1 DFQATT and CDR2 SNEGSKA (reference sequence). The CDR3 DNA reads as TGCAGTGCTTCCAGGACGGTCTCCTACAATGAGCAGTTCTTC. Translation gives CSASRTVSYNEQFF.

CDR3 nucleotide sequence: TGCGCCAGCAGCCAAGGTGGGGTATACAGCAATGAGCAGTTCTTC. Protein product: CASSQGGVYSNEQFF. The chain combines TRBV4-1 with TRBJ2-1; the D is unclear. The germline V and J ends were trimmed by 1 base and 6 bases, with 13 bases remaining between them. The V gene's germline CDR1 is MGHRA and CDR2 YSYEKL. This CDR3 contains 15 residues.

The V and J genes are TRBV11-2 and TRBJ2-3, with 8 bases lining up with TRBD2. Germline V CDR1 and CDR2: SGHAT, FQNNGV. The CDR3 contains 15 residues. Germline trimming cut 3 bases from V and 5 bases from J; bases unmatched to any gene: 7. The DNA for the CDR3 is TGTGCCAGCAGCTTTTACGGGAGGGCCGGAGATACGCAGTATTTT. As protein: CASSFYGRAGDTQYF.

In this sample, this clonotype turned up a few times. The CDR3 sequence is CASSRGEGANQPQHF. The CDR3 nucleotides are TGCGCCAGCAGCCGAGGGGAGGGCGCGAATCAGCCCCAGCATTTT. This chain joins TRBV5-1 and TRBJ1-5; weak D call: TRBD1 (5 bases). The CDR3 runs 15 residues. The germline gives CDR1 SGHRS, CDR2 YFSETQ. The V and J ends lost 4 bases and 4 bases respectively, with 15 bases between them.

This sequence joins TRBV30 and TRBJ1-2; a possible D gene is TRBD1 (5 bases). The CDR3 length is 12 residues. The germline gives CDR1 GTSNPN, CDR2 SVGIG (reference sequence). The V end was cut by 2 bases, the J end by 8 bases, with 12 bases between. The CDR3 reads CAWSPGTRGYTF. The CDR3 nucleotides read TGTGCCTGGAGTCCCGGGACTCGGGGCTACACCTTC.

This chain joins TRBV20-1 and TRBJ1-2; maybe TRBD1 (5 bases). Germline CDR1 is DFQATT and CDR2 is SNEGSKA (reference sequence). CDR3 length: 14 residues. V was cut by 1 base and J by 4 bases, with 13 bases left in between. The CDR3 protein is CSARVGRAFYGYTF. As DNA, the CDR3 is TGCAGTGCTAGAGTGGGGCGGGCCTTCTATGGCTACACCTTC.

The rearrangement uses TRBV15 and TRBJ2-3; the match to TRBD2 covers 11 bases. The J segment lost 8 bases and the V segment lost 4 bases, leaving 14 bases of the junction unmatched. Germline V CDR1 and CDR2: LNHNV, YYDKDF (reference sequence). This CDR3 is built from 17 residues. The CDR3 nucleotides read TGTGCCACCAGCAACCCCCTGGTGTCTAGCGGGGGGAGTACGCAGTATTTT. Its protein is CATSNPLVSSGGSTQYF.

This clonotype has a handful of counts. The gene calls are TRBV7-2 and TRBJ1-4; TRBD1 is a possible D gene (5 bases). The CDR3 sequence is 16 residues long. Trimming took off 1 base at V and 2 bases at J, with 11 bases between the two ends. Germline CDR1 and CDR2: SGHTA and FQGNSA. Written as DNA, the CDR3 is TGTGCCAGCAGCTTAGGACGGGGGGTGACTAATGAAAAACTGTTTTTT. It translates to CASSLGRGVTNEKLFF.

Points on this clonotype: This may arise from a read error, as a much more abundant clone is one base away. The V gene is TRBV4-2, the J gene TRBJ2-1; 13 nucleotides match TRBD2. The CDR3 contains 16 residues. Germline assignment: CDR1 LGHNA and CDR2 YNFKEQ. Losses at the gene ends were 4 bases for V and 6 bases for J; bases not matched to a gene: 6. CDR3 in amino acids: CASSRRLAGGCNEQFF. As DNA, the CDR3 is TGTGCCAGCAGCCGACGACTAGCGGGAGGCTGCAATGAGCAGTTCTTC.

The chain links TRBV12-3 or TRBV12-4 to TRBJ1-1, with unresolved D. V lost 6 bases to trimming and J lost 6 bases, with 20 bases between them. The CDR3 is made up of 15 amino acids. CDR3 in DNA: TGTGCCAGCAGCCCTAGTCCCGGTCGGACGGCTGAAGCTTTCTTT. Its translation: CASSPSPGRTAEAFF.

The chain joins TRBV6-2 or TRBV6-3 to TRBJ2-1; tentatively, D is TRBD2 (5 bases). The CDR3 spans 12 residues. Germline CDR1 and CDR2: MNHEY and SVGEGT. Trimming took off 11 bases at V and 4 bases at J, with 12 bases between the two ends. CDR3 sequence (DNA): TGTGCCGCCGGAGGAGGATACAATGAGCAGTTCTTC. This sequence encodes CAAGGGYNEQFF.

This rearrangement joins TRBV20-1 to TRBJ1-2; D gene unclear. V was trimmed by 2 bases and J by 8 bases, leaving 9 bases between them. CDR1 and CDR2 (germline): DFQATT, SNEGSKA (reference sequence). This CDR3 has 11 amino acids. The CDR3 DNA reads TGCAGTGCTAGACGGTCTAGCGGCTACACCTTC. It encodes CSARRSSGYTF.

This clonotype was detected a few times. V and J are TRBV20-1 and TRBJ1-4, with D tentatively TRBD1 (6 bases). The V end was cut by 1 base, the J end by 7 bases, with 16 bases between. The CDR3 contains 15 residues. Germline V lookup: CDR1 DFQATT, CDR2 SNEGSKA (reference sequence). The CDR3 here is CSARAPTGKGEKLFF. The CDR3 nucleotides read TGCAGTGCTAGAGCCCCTACAGGGAAAGGTGAAAAACTGTTTTTT.

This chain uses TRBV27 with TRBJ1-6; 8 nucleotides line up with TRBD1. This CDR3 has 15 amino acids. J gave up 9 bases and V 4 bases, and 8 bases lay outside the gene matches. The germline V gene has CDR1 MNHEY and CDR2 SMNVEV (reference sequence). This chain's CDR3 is CASSSPGTGGSPLHF. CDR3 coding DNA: TGTGCCAGCAGTTCCCCCGGGACAGGAGGTTCACCCCTCCACTTT.

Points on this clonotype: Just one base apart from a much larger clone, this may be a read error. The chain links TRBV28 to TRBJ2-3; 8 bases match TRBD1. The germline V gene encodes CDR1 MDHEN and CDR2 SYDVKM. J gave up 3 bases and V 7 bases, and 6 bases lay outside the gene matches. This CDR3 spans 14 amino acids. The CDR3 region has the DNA TGTGCCAGCATTTGGACAGGGAGGACAGATACGCAGTATTTT. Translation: CASIWTGRTDTQYF.

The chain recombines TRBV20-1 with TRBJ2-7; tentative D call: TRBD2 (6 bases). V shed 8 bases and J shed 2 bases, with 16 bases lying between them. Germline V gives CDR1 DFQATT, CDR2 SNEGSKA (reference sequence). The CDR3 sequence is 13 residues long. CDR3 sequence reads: CSPRRGGTYEQYF. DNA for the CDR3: TGCAGTCCACGGAGGGGTGGGACCTACGAGCAGTACTTC.

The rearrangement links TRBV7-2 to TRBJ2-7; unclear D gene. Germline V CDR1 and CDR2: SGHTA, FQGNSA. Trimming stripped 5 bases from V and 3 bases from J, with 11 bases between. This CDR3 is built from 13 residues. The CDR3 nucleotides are TGTGCCAGCAGCCCTCATCATCGCTACGAGCAGTACTTC. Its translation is CASSPHHRYEQYF.

In DNA, the CDR3 is TGCGCCAGCAGTCATATGTGGGGTAGCAATCAGCCCCAGCATTTT. Encoded protein: CASSHMWGSNQPQHF. The chain recombines TRBV23-1 with TRBJ1-5; D remains ambiguous. TRBV23-1 is identified as an open reading frame with a role that is uncertain. Trimming left V 3 bases short and J 0 bases short, with 9 bases between. There are 15 residues in the CDR3.

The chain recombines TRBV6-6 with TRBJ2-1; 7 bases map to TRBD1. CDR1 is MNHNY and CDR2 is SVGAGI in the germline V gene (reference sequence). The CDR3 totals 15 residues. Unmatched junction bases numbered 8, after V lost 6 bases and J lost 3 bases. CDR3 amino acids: CASRPTGNDYNEQFF. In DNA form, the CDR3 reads TGTGCCAGCAGACCGACAGGGAACGACTACAATGAGCAGTTCTTC.

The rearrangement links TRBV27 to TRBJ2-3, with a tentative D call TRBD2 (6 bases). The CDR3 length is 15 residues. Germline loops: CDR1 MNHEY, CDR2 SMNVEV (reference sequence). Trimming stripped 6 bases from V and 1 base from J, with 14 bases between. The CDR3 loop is CASSDELARTDTQYF. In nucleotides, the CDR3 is TGTGCCAGCAGCGACGAACTAGCCCGCACAGATACGCAGTATTTT.

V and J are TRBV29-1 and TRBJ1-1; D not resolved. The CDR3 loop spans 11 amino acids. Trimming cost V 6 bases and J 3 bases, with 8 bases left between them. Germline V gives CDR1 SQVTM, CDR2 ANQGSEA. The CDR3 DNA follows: TGCAGCGTCTCTCCGGACACTGAAGCTTTCTTT. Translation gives CSVSPDTEAFF.

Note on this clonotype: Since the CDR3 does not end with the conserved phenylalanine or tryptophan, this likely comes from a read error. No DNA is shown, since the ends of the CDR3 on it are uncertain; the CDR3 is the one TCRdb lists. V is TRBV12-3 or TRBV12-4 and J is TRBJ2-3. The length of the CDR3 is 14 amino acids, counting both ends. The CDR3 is CASSSGVSTDAQYS.

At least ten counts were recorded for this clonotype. This chain's CDR3 is CAISDQQGLSVNEQFF. CDR3 sequence (DNA): TGTGCCATCAGTGACCAACAGGGGTTGTCGGTCAATGAGCAGTTCTTC. This sequence joins TRBV10-3 and TRBJ2-1; 7 bases map to TRBD1. Germline V gives CDR1 ENHRY, CDR2 SYGVKD. The J segment lost 6 bases and the V segment lost 3 bases, leaving 11 bases of the junction unmatched. The CDR3 loop spans 16 amino acids.

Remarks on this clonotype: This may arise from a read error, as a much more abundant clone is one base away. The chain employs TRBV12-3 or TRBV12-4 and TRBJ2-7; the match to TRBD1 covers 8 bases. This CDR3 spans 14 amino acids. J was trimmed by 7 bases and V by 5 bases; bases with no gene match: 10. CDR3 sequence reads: CASSPGTGYNEQYF. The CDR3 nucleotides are TGTGCCAGCAGTCCAGGGACAGGCTACAATGAGCAGTACTTC.

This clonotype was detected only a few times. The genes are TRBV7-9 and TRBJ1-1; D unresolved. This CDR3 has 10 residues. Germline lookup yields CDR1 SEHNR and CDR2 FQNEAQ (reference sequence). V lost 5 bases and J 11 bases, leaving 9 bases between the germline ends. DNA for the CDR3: TGTGCCAGCAGCCCCAAGAGGGCTTTCTTT. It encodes CASSPKRAFF.

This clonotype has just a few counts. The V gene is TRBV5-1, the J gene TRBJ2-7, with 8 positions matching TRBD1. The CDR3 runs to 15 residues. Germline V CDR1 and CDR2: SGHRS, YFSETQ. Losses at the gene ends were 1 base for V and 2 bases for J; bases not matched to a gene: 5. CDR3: CASSLMGQAPYEQYF. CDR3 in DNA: TGCGCCAGCAGCTTGATGGGACAGGCTCCCTACGAGCAGTACTTC.

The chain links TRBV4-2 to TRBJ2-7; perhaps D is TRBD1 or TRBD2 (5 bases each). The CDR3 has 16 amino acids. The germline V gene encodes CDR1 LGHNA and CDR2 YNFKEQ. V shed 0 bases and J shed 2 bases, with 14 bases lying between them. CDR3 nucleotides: TGTGCCAGCAGCCAAGATGGGGCGGGTCTAGCCTACGAGCAGTACTTC. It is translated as CASSQDGAGLAYEQYF.

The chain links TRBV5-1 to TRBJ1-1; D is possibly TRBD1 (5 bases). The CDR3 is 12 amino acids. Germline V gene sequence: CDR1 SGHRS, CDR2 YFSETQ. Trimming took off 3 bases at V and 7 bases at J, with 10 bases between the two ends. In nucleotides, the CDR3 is TGCGCCAGCAGCTCCTCAGGGTATGAAGCTTTCTTT. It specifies CASSSSGYEAFF.

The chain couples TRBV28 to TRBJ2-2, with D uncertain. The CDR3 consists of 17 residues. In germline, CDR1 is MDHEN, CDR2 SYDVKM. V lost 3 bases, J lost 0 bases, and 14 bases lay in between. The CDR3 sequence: CASSFQPWFSNTGELFF. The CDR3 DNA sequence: TGTGCCAGCAGTTTCCAGCCTTGGTTTTCGAACACCGGGGAGCTGTTTTTT.